This T cell receptor beta chain was sequenced during a study of cytomegalovirus exposure and HLA in healthy donors. CDR3 length equals 14 residues. Deletions cut 7 bases from V and 2 bases from J, with 14 bases between. The germline gives CDR1 LNHDA, CDR2 SQIVND (reference sequence). As for this clone: The target antigen is unknown.

Study conclusions and caveats: Confirmation was obtained in vitro that a few CMV-associated chains are specific for CMV antigens. Most subjects had HLA-A and HLA-B alleles reportedly predicted accurately by TCR beta sequences. Most of the TCR beta V segments (in an earlier analysis) were productive either about 87% or about 30% of the time.

PCR used 60 Vbeta primers and 13 Jbeta primers. The method was immunoSEQ multiplex PCR; TCRdb's version includes in-frame clones alone and lacks a portion of them. Here the sample spans under 150,000 clones, approximately 67% being singletons. The V and J genes are TRBV19 and TRBJ2-5; the D gene is possibly TRBD2 (6 bases). This TCR was sampled from a man between 18 and 29 years old in good health and CMV-seropositive. Material for sequencing was PBMCs. CDR3 nucleotides: TGTGCCAGTACCGTGGACGGGGGTCAAGAGACCCAGTACTTC. Translation gives CASTVDGGQETQYF.